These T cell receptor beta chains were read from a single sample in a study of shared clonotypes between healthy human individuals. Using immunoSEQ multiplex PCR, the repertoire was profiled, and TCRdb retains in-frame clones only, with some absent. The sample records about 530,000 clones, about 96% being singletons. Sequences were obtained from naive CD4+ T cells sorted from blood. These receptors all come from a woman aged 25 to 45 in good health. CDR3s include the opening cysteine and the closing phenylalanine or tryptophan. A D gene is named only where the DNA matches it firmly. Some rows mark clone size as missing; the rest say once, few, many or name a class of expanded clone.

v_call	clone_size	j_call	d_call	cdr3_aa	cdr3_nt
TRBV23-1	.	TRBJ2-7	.	CASMSPSAYYEQYF	TGCGCCAGCATGAGCCCCAGCGCTTACTACGAGCAGTACTTC
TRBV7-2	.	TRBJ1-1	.	CASSPTRGNTEAFF	TGTGCCAGCAGCCCGACCCGGGGGAACACTGAAGCTTTCTTT
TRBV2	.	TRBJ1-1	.	CASTPVEGSEAFF	TGTGCCAGCACCCCGGTGGAGGGTTCTGAAGCTTTCTTT
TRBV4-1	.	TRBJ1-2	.	CASSQEQGPNYGYTF	TGCGCCAGCAGCCAAGAACAGGGCCCCAACTATGGCTACACCTTC
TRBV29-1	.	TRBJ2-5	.	CSVVVLADPGTQYF	TGCAGCGTTGTGGTGTTAGCGGACCCCGGGACCCAGTACTTC
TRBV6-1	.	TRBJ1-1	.	CASSRADKNTEAFF	TGTGCCAGCAGTCGGGCAGATAAGAACACTGAAGCTTTCTTT
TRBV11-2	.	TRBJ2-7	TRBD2	CASSISSGNSEQYF	TGTGCCAGCAGCATATCTAGCGGGAACAGCGAGCAGTACTTC
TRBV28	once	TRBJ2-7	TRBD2	CASSPRLANYEQYF	TGTGCCAGCAGCCCCCGACTAGCGAACTACGAGCAGTACTTC
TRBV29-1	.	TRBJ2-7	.	CSVVRANYEQYF	TGCAGCGTGGTCCGGGCGAACTACGAGCAGTACTTC
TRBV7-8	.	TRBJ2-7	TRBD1	CASSADRRNRGHEQYF	TGTGCCAGCAGCGCAGACCGCCGAAACAGGGGCCACGAGCAGTACTTC
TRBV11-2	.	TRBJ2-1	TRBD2	CASSSHGLAGVRSEQFF	TGTGCCAGCAGCTCTCACGGACTAGCGGGAGTTCGTAGTGAGCAGTTCTTC
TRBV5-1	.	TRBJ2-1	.	CASSLGLAHEQFF	TGCGCCAGCAGCTTGGGTTTAGCACATGAGCAGTTCTTC
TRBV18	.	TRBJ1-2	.	CASSLPPTGKVGYGYTF	TGTGCCAGCTCACTTCCCCCGACTGGGAAAGTTGGCTATGGCTACACCTTC
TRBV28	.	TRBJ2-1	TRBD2	CASSLGTSGFSYNEQFF	TGTGCCAGCAGTTTAGGGACTAGCGGGTTCTCCTACAATGAGCAGTTCTTC
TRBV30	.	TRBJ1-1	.	CAWSGGAENTEAFF	TGTGCCTGGAGTGGTGGGGCAGAGAACACTGAAGCTTTCTTT